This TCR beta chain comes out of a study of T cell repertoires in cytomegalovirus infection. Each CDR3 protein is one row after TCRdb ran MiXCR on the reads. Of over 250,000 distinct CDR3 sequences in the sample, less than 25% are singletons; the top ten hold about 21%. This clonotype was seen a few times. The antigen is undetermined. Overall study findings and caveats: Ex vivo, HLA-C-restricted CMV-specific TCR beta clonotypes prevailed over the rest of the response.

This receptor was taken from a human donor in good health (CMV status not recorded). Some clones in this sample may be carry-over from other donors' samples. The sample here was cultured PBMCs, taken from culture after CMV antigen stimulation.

CDR3 region: CAIKGPGYTEAFF. The CDR3 nucleotides read TGTGCCATCAAGGGCCCGGGGTACACTGAAGCTTTCTTT. This chain connects TRBV10-3 to TRBJ1-1; D unresolved. V was cut by 7 bases and J by 3 bases, with 12 bases left in between. Germline loops: CDR1 ENHRY, CDR2 SYGVKD. The CDR3 sequence is 13 residues long.